The clone carrying this T cell receptor (beta chain) was counted only a few times. What it binds is not known. This CDR3 contains 19 residues. The trim removed 4 bases at V and 0 bases at J, leaving 14 bases unmatched. From germline, CDR1 is SNHLY and CDR2 FYNNEI. Runs used v3.0 of the immunoSEQ assay and were done at survey level. Sequencing was performed with immunoSEQ multiplex PCR; in TCRdb, only in-frame clones are kept and a portion is missing. The profile shows some 9,700 clones, around 70% of them singletons. This sample is part of a study of long-term antiretroviral therapy in people with HIV. Study-wide points: For ART adherence, viral resistance and therapy changes, no data were available. Collection of the blood took place between about 2003 and 2017. The ART regimens in use then may have been less effective than current ones.

This specimen was unsorted PBMCs, taken 1.8 years before starting antiretroviral therapy. This chain joins TRBV2 and TRBJ1-4; 7 bases map to TRBD1. The TCR sequence derives from a man aged 35 to 55 with HIV. The CDR3 sequence: CASSGPAGGLVATNEKLFF. The DNA of the CDR3 is TGTGCCAGCAGTGGCCCGGCAGGGGGTCTTGTTGCAACTAATGAAAAACTGTTTTTT.